This paragraph covers one TCR beta chain sequence. This clone occurred once. The clone's antigen remains unknown. No much larger clone is present one base from it, and per-base qualities are unavailable. CDR1 MNHNS and CDR2 SASEGT were looked up in the germline V gene. Counted from cysteine to phenylalanine, this CDR3 has 17 amino acids. Only CDR3 DNA is held: 51 bases, read in frame from base 1. The V end loses 3 bases and the J end loses 1 base, and a stretch of 16 bases separates them. This entry is derived from a study of somatic mutations in T cells in chronic GVHD (dated by TCRdb to 2020 to 2022). Isolated genomic DNA was used for TCRbeta deep sequencing. TCRbeta CDR3 sequencing and initial data processing were performed with the immunoSEQ assay as a commercial service. In the paper's pipeline: IMGT was used to annotate V, D, J genes, while reads were demultiplexed, adapter and primer sequences were stripped out, and similar clones were merged through frequency-ratio clustering. TCRdb mirrors the immuneACCESS table, restricted to in-frame sequences. Some clones are absent from its copies; in checked studies, under half trace to an unresolved V gene, and the reason for the others is unknown. D and trimming were read from the DNA, whereas the V and J calls and clone size are those reported in that table. For this sample there are approximately 14,000 clones; 78% appear just once. The ten biggest clones cover 32% of the sample.

Sorting staining used anti-CD3, anti-CD4, anti-CD8 and a Vbeta20 antibody from the IOTest Beta Mark kit on a FACSAria III, with purity above 98%. Peripheral blood was drawn into sodium heparin tubes, and mononuclear cells were separated by Ficoll-Paque PLUS density gradient centrifugation. CD4+ Vbeta20+, CD4+ Vbeta20-, and CD8+ T cell fractions were FACS-sorted before TCRbeta deep sequencing. This receptor was taken from a male patient aged 50 to 59 with chronic graft-versus-host disease. After a transplant, some T cells may have been passed on by the graft donor. Specimen: Vbeta20-negative CD4+ T cells from blood. This specimen's cell subset or site label, per the study, means: CD4+ T cells sorted as TCR Vbeta20 negative by flow cytometry. The rearrangement combines TRBV6-1 with TRBJ2-1; D gene: possibly TRBD2, on 7 matching bases. The CDR3 sequence is CASSDRPRGGSYNEQFF. The DNA sequence is as follows: TGTGCCAGCAGTGACCGACCGAGGGGGGGATCCTACAATGAGCAGTTCTTC.